The 30 T cell receptor beta chains below come from one sample, sequenced in a study of T cells in Graves' hyperthyroidism and ophthalmopathy. Regions amplified from RNA transcripts were the TCR beta CDR3 regions. TCR CDR3 regions were first amplified by RT-PCR with HTBI primers. TCRdb redid the calling of the multiplex PCR reads with MiXCR, one entry per CDR3 protein. The table has hundreds of thousands of distinct CDR3 sequences, about two fifths seen once. Sample: blood. The receptors were sampled from a man younger than 35 with Graves' hyperthyroidism.

This clonotype was detected only a few times. It is unclear where the CDR3 begins or ends on the DNA, so no DNA is shown, and the CDR3 is as TCRdb lists it. This chain connects TRBV7-2 to TRBJ2-2; the DNA was not compared with TRBD1, the D call given in the table. The germline V gene encodes CDR1 SGHTA and CDR2 FQGNSA. Including both end residues, the CDR3 is 14 amino acids long. This CDR3 reads CASSFPPSGRELFF.

The chain couples TRBV25-1 to TRBJ2-7, with D hard to call. The J call is doubtful: the DNA matches TRBJ2-1 better. Germline values: CDR1 MGHDK, CDR2 SYGVNS. The CDR3 consists of 12 residues. The CDR3 sequence is CASSEDADEQFF. DNA for the CDR3: TGTGCCAGCAGTGAAGATGCCGATGAGCAGTTCTTC.

About this clonotype itself: Given a much more abundant clone one base away, this may be a read error. The J gene is TRBJ2-7, the V gene TRBV29-1, with 8 bases identical to TRBD2. CDR3 length: 10 residues. CDR1 is SQVTM and CDR2 is ANQGSEA in the germline V gene. The DNA of the CDR3 is TGCAGAGTTGTAGCGGGAGAGCAGTACTTC. Its translation is CRVVAGEQYF.

The sample holds a few counts of this clonotype. The V call is TRBV7-2, the J call TRBJ2-7, with D possibly TRBD1 on 6 matching bases. This CDR3 has 14 residues. Germline CDR1 SGHTA, CDR2 FQGNSA. V gave up 5 bases and J gave up 5 bases, with 16 bases separating them. CDR3 DNA sequence: TGTGCCAGCAGCCTCCCGGGACATGTTCACGAGCAGTACTTC. Protein product: CASSLPGHVHEQYF.

This chain joins TRBV14 and TRBJ1-1; 11 bases agree with TRBD1. J was trimmed by 9 bases and V by 4 bases; bases with no gene match: 1. Germline assignment: CDR1 SGHDN and CDR2 FVKESK. The CDR3 contains 12 residues. Written as DNA, the CDR3 is TGTGCCAGCAGCCGGGACAGGGGGAAAGCTTTCTTT. Translating gives CASSRDRGKAFF.

The chain couples TRBV25-1 to TRBJ1-6, with 7 bases fitting TRBD1. V shed 5 bases and J 6 bases; nucleotides not matched to a gene: 7. This CDR3 has 15 amino acids. Germline CDR1 reads MGHDK; CDR2 reads SYGVNS. CDR3 sequence (DNA): TGTGCCAGCAGTTGGGGCGGGACAGCTAATTCACCCCTCCACTTT. Translated, it gives CASSWGGTANSPLHF.

The genes are TRBV19 and TRBJ2-5; a possible D gene is TRBD2 (5 bases). This CDR3 spans 13 amino acids. V was trimmed by 6 bases and J by 4 bases, leaving 12 bases between them. Germline V gives CDR1 LNHDA, CDR2 SQIVND (reference sequence). CDR3 sequence reads: CASRNLASETQYF. The DNA for the CDR3 is TGTGCCAGTAGAAATCTAGCATCAGAGACCCAGTACTTC.

This rearrangement joins TRBV10-3 to TRBJ1-1; possibly TRBD1 for D (5 bases). With 10 bases removed from V and 7 bases from J, the gap between germline ends came to 19 bases. The CDR3 consists of 13 residues. Germline V lookup: CDR1 ENHRY, CDR2 SYGVKD. Here the CDR3 DNA reads TGTGCCAGTGAGCCCCCCAGGGTCGGTGAAGCTTTCTTT. It is translated as CASEPPRVGEAFF.

This clonotype has at least ten counts. The chain is built from TRBV19 and TRBJ1-1; D ambiguous. The V end was cut by 1 base, the J end by 1 base, with 7 bases between. The CDR3 is 14 residues long. CDR1 LNHDA and CDR2 SQIVND come from the germline V gene (reference sequence). CDR3 loop: CASSIAPPNTEAFF. For the CDR3, the DNA is TGTGCCAGTAGTATAGCACCGCCGAACACTGAAGCTTTCTTT.

This clonotype turned up a few times. Being one base from a much bigger clone, this may be a read error. V usage is TRBV12-3 or TRBV12-4 and J usage is TRBJ1-6; D is undetermined. CDR3 length equals 12 residues. With 5 bases removed from V and 7 bases from J, the gap between germline ends came to 6 bases. CDR3 nucleotides: TGTGCCAGCAGTAAACAGAATTCACCCCTCCACTTT. It translates to CASSKQNSPLHF.

Note on this clonotype: The junction departs from the called germline gene at one end, perhaps through a read error. V is TRBV7-9 and J is TRBJ2-2; 7 bases agree with TRBD1. Germline V CDR1 and CDR2: SEHNR, FQNEAQ (reference sequence). The length of the CDR3 is 15 residues. The chain's CDR3 is CASSYSTGNAGELFF. Here the CDR3 DNA reads TGTGCCAGCAGTTACTCGACAGGGAACGCCGGGGAGCTGTTTTTT. Full variable domain (outside the CDR3, taken from reference TRBV7-9 and TRBJ2-2): DTGVSQNPRHKITKRGQNVTFRCDPISEHNRLYWYRQTLGQGPEFLTYFQNEAQLEKSRLLSDRFSAERPKGSFSTLEIQRTEQGDSAMYLCASSYSTGNAGELFFGEGSRLTVL.

This clonotype was seen a single time. With a much larger clone just one base away, this may be a read error. This chain connects TRBV11-3 to TRBJ2-7, with unresolved D. The germline gives CDR1 SGHNT, CDR2 YENEEA. This CDR3 spans 13 amino acids. The DNA for the CDR3 is TGTGCCAGCAGTGAATTCGCGGCCTACGAGCGGTACTTC. Translated: CASSEFAAYERYF. Together with reference TRBV11-3 and TRBJ2-7, the CDR3 gives the full variable domain: EAGVVQSPRYKIIEKKQPVAFWCNPISGHNTLYWYLQNLGQGPELLIRYENEEAVDDSQLPKDRFSAERLKGVDSTLKIQPAELGDSAVYLCASSEFAAYERYFGPGTRLTVT.

This clonotype was detected a few times. CDR3 residues: CASSPNYQETQYF. Written as DNA, the CDR3 is TGTGCCAGCAGCCCTAATTACCAAGAGACCCAGTACTTC. The chain links TRBV7-9 to TRBJ2-5; the D is unclear. Trimming took off 5 bases at V and 0 bases at J, with 7 bases between the two ends. CDR3 length: 13 residues. The germline V gene has CDR1 SEHNR and CDR2 FQNEAQ (reference sequence).

V gene TRBV20-1 combines with J gene TRBJ1-3; 9 bases fit TRBD1. With 5 bases clipped from V and 0 bases from J, the junction kept 17 bases outside the gene matches. Germline CDR1 DFQATT, CDR2 SNEGSKA (reference sequence). The CDR3 totals 19 residues. CDR3 amino acids: CSARTTGPGQGNSGNTIYF. Written as DNA, the CDR3 is TGCAGTGCTCGAACTACAGGCCCAGGACAGGGGAACTCTGGAAACACCATATATTTT.

In its sample, this clonotype was seen many times. V gene TRBV10-3 combines with J gene TRBJ1-4, with D possibly TRBD1 on 5 matching bases. With 3 bases removed from V and 4 bases from J, the gap between germline ends came to 15 bases. Germline V gene sequence: CDR1 ENHRY, CDR2 SYGVKD. CDR3 length equals 16 residues. The CDR3 DNA follows: TGTGCCATCAGTGACCTGGGGGAAGTTGGTAATGAAAAACTGTTTTTT. Residues: CAISDLGEVGNEKLFF.

In its sample, this clonotype was seen many times. This chain links TRBV19 with TRBJ1-5; no clear D gene. Trimming cost V 3 bases and J 2 bases, with 8 bases left between them. CDR1 is LNHDA, CDR2 SQIVND, per germline (reference sequence). The length of the CDR3 is 14 residues. For the CDR3, the DNA is TGTGCCAGTAGTATTGTGACACGCAATCAGCCCCAGCATTTT. It yields the protein CASSIVTRNQPQHF.

The chain has TRBV19 and TRBJ2-2; 7 nucleotides align to TRBD2. V was pared by 7 bases and J by 4 bases, with 6 bases of the junction left unmatched. The CDR3 sequence is 14 residues long. The germline V gene has CDR1 LNHDA and CDR2 SQIVND (reference sequence). The CDR3 reads CASMLLASTGELFF. DNA of the CDR3: TGTGCCAGTATGCTACTAGCGTCCACCGGGGAGCTGTTTTTT.

This clonotype was recorded many times. The rearrangement uses TRBV10-3 and TRBJ1-5; D perhaps matches TRBD1 (5 bases). This CDR3 is built from 14 residues. The germline CDR1 and CDR2 sequences are ENHRY and SYGVKD. V dropped 3 bases and J dropped 4 bases, with 10 bases sitting between them. The CDR3 bases are TGTGCCATCAGTGACCGGGACGGTAATCAGCCCCAGCATTTT. Protein: CAISDRDGNQPQHF.

In regard to this clonotype: The conserved phenylalanine or tryptophan is not found at the CDR3 terminus, so this likely reflects a read error. The chain combines TRBV7-3 with TRBJ2-5, with D unresolved. Germline V gene lookup returns CDR1 SGHTA and CDR2 FQGTGA. V lost 5 bases and J lost 1, with 8 bases in between. The CDR3 consists of 13 residues. The CDR3 loop is CASSLTFQETQYL. CDR3 nucleotide sequence: TGTGCCAGCAGCCTCACTTTCCAAGAGACCCAGTACCTC.

With respect to this clonotype: One end of the junction does not line up with germline, which may come from a read error. The rearrangement uses TRBV5-1 and TRBJ1-1; D remains unclear. CDR1 and CDR2 (germline): SGHRS, YFSETQ. There are 14 residues in the CDR3. CDR3 DNA sequence: TGCGCCAGCGGCTTGGACGGGATTAGGATTGAAGCTTTCTTT. Protein sequence: CASGLDGIRIEAFF.

This clonotype was observed at least ten times. The CDR3 sequence is CASSALAGGYTGELFF. Here the CDR3 DNA reads TGTGCCAGCAGCGCCCTAGCGGGAGGATACACCGGGGAGCTGTTTTTT. J is TRBJ2-2 and V is TRBV7-6; 11 positions agree with TRBD2. V gave up 5 bases and J gave up 3 bases; unmatched junction bases: 5. The CDR3 is made up of 16 amino acids. The germline CDR1 and CDR2 sequences are SGHVS and FNYEAQ.

The rearrangement links TRBV9 to TRBJ2-3, with D perhaps TRBD2 (6 bases). Trimming took off 0 bases at V and 0 bases at J, with 11 bases between the two ends. Germline CDR1 and CDR2: SGDLS and YYNGEE. The CDR3 runs 16 residues. The CDR3 bases are TGTGCCAGCAGCGTAGGGAGGGCGACTAGCACAGATACGCAGTATTTT. Translated: CASSVGRATSTDTQYF.

J is TRBJ2-7 and V is TRBV6-5; perhaps TRBD2 as D (5 bases). There are 16 residues in the CDR3. The V end was cut by 3 bases, the J end by 6 bases, with 21 bases between. Germline V lookup: CDR1 MNHEY, CDR2 SVGAGI. The CDR3 sequence: CASSYSAGSGVGEQYF. The CDR3 region has the DNA TGTGCCAGCAGTTATTCCGCTGGATCCGGGGTAGGCGAGCAGTACTTC.

This clonotype has only a few counts. This chain connects TRBV5-8 to TRBJ1-2; tentative D call: TRBD1 (6 bases). Germline V CDR1 and CDR2: SGHTS, YDEGEE. The CDR3 is made up of 13 amino acids. Deletions cut 4 bases from V and 8 bases from J, with 15 bases between. DNA for the CDR3: TGTGCCAGCAGCCGGGGGCCCCGGGCCGGCTACACCTTC. Amino acid sequence: CASSRGPRAGYTF.

This clonotype showed up just a few times. The rearrangement links TRBV12-3 or TRBV12-4 to TRBJ2-6; 7 bases map to TRBD1. V trimming: 3 bases; J trimming: 11 bases; junction bases outside the gene matches: 16. The CDR3 runs 17 residues. CDR3 DNA: TGTGCCAGCAGTTTTGCCTGGGATTCAGGGGGTCCCGACGTCCTGACTTTC. This codes for CASSFAWDSGGPDVLTF.

The CDR3 DNA reads TGCAGTGCTAAACGAGGGGGTACGGAGACCCAGTACTTC. Protein: CSAKRGGTETQYF. The chain is built from TRBV20-1 and TRBJ2-5, with a tentative D call TRBD1 (6 bases). Trimming stripped 4 bases from V and 5 bases from J, with 14 bases between. This CDR3 has 13 amino acids. Germline V gene lookup returns CDR1 DFQATT and CDR2 SNEGSKA (reference sequence).

This clonotype occurred a few times. The rearrangement joins TRBV5-4 to TRBJ1-1; no clear D. Looked up from germline, CDR1 is SGHNT and CDR2 is YYREEE (reference sequence). The CDR3 extends over 14 amino acids. V was cut by 1 base and J by 3 bases, with 10 bases left in between. The CDR3 region is CASSLRQFDTEAFF. The CDR3 region has the DNA TGTGCCAGCAGCTTGCGGCAGTTCGACACTGAAGCTTTCTTT.

This clonotype was counted a few times. The rearrangement uses TRBV7-2 and TRBJ1-2, with D possibly being TRBD1 (5 bases). Trimming shortened V by 5 bases and J by 6 bases, and 16 bases separated the two germline ends. The CDR3 is 14 amino acids. Germline lookup yields CDR1 SGHTA and CDR2 FQGNSA. CDR3 DNA: TGTGCCAGCAGCCAAGAATGTCCAGGGAATGGCTACACCTTC. The encoded protein is CASSQECPGNGYTF.

The chain combines TRBV5-1 with TRBJ2-5; possibly TRBD1 for D (5 bases). Trimming pared 4 bases from V and 5 bases from J, leaving 18 bases between. The CDR3 runs 15 residues. The germline CDR1 and CDR2 sequences are SGHRS and YFSETQ. CDR3 sequence (DNA): TGCGCCAGCAGCCCAAGACAGAGGATGGGGGAGACCCAGTACTTC. Protein sequence: CASSPRQRMGETQYF.

The table lists this clonotype with many counts. V gene TRBV2 combines with J gene TRBJ2-5; the D gene is possibly TRBD2 (6 bases). Trimming removed 9 bases from V and 6 bases from J, with 23 bases in between. CDR1 and CDR2 (germline): SNHLY, FYNNEI. The CDR3 loop spans 15 amino acids. The CDR3 spells CASQFGTARAQTQYF. The CDR3, as DNA: TGTGCCAGTCAGTTTGGGACTGCAAGAGCTCAGACCCAGTACTTC.